Below are 12 T cell receptor beta chains sequenced from a single sample in a study of blood T cell repertoires in COVID-19. Generated by immunoSEQ multiplex PCR, the TCRdb table keeps only in-frame clones and is missing some. The table records around 270,000 clones, 88% of them present only once. Material: PBMCs or T cells enriched from blood (not recorded which). These TCRs come from a woman aged 40 to 55 who had been exposed to COVID-19.

V gene TRBV7-3 combines with J gene TRBJ2-3; D uncertain. There are 15 residues in the CDR3. With 0 bases removed from V and 2 bases from J, the gap between germline ends came to 9 bases. Germline-derived CDR1 and CDR2 are SGHTA and FQGTGA. Here the CDR3 DNA reads TGTGCCAGCAGCTTAACGGGCTCAAACACAGATACGCAGTATTTT. This sequence encodes CASSLTGSNTDTQYF.

This clone has just one count. The gene calls are TRBV2 and TRBJ1-2; TRBD1 might be the D (5 bases). The germline V and J ends were trimmed by 3 bases and 7 bases, with 9 bases remaining between them. This CDR3 comprises 12 residues. In germline, CDR1 is SNHLY, CDR2 FYNNEI. CDR3 coding DNA: TGTGCCAGCAGTGACAGGGTCTCTGGCTACACCTTC. Its translation: CASSDRVSGYTF.

The V and J genes are TRBV11-3 and TRBJ1-4; the D gene is possibly TRBD1 (6 bases). From germline, CDR1 is SGHNT and CDR2 YENEEA. The CDR3 has 14 residues. V dropped 4 bases and J dropped 4 bases, with 10 bases sitting between them. The CDR3 DNA is TGTGCCAGCAGCTCGGACAGTATTAATGAAAAACTGTTTTTT. Residues: CASSSDSINEKLFF.

The chain recombines TRBV27 with TRBJ1-2; 12 nucleotides line up with TRBD1. The CDR3 extends over 18 amino acids. The germline V gene has CDR1 MNHEY and CDR2 SMNVEV (reference sequence). V was pared by 5 bases and J by 7 bases, with 17 bases of the junction left unmatched. CDR3: CASSKQGGTGGEGLGYTF. The DNA for the CDR3 is TGTGCCAGCAGTAAACAGGGGGGGACAGGGGGCGAGGGGCTTGGCTACACCTTC.

The rearrangement links TRBV9 to TRBJ2-3; 7 positions match TRBD2. The CDR3 consists of 18 residues. The junction had 13 bases not matched to a gene; V was cut back by 3 bases and J by 0 bases. Germline CDR1 SGDLS, CDR2 YYNGEE. CDR3: CASSARSSSGSSTDTQYF. Here the CDR3 DNA reads TGTGCCAGCAGCGCGAGGAGTTCTAGCGGTTCAAGCACAGATACGCAGTATTTT.

The chain combines TRBV11-3 with TRBJ2-5, with 7 bases lining up with TRBD2. CDR3 size: 15 residues. The ends lost 5 bases at V and 5 bases at J; junction bases unmatched: 11. From germline, CDR1 is SGHNT and CDR2 YENEEA. The CDR3 protein is CASSSRPSGRETQYF. The CDR3, as DNA: TGTGCCAGCAGCAGTAGGCCTAGCGGAAGGGAGACCCAGTACTTC.

The genes are TRBV19 and TRBJ1-2; perhaps TRBD1 as D (5 bases). The CDR3 consists of 15 residues. Germline-derived CDR1 and CDR2 are LNHDA and SQIVND (reference sequence). Trimming stripped 8 bases from V and 2 bases from J, with 18 bases between. CDR3 nucleotide sequence: TGTGCCAGTCGCGGGGCAACCGTTCTGAACTATGGCTACACCTTC. Amino acids: CASRGATVLNYGYTF.

This clone was seen once. This chain joins TRBV28 and TRBJ1-2; perhaps TRBD1 as D (6 bases). Deletions cut 10 bases from V and 5 bases from J, with 17 bases between. Germline V lookup: CDR1 MDHEN, CDR2 SYDVKM. CDR3 length equals 13 residues. CDR3 nucleotide sequence: TGTGCCACTAAAGGGACACTGACATATGGCTACACCTTC. It codes for CATKGTLTYGYTF.

V gene TRBV12-3 or TRBV12-4 combines with J gene TRBJ1-3; D unclear. Trimming took off 5 bases at V and 5 bases at J, with 4 bases between the two ends. The CDR3 is 11 residues long. This chain's CDR3 is CASSERNTIYF. The CDR3 DNA reads TGTGCCAGCAGTGAGCGAAACACCATATATTTT.

The chain uses TRBV6-2 or TRBV6-3 and TRBJ1-6, with 8 bases that match TRBD1. The J segment lost 4 bases and the V segment lost 4 bases, leaving 6 bases of the junction unmatched. Germline CDR1 is MNHEY and CDR2 is SVGEGT. This CDR3 has 16 residues. The CDR3: CASSSPRTGYNSPLHF. For the CDR3, the DNA is TGTGCCAGCAGTTCTCCTCGGACAGGGTATAATTCACCCCTCCACTTT.

This chain joins TRBV7-3 and TRBJ2-3, with TRBD1 identical over 12 bases. The length of the CDR3 is 16 residues. J lost 5 bases, V lost 4 bases, and 7 bases had no gene match. Germline lookup yields CDR1 SGHTA and CDR2 FQGTGA. The CDR3 sequence: CASSSRDRGLVDTQYF. CDR3 coding DNA: TGTGCCAGCAGCTCCCGGGACAGGGGGCTTGTAGATACGCAGTATTTT.

The chain couples TRBV11-1 to TRBJ2-7; TRBD1 matches at 7 bases. The CDR3 loop spans 16 amino acids. The germline gives CDR1 SGHAT, CDR2 FQDESV (reference sequence). Trimming took 4 bases from V and 0 from J; bases not matched to a gene: 9. The CDR3 loop reads CASSSRTGPSSYEQYV. The CDR3 DNA is TGTGCCAGCAGCTCCCGGACAGGTCCTAGCTCCTACGAGCAGTACGTC.